This TCR beta chain was sequenced for a study of CD8+CD57+ T cells in acquired aplastic anemia. This clonotype was seen a handful of times. V lost 5 bases to trimming and J lost 6 bases, with 14 bases between them. The CDR3 is made up of 14 amino acids. Germline V gene sequence: CDR1 SGHVS, CDR2 FNYEAQ. TCR beta VDJ combinations and CDR3 sequences were profiled from genomic DNA. TCRdb called the reads again in MiXCR, with one record for every CDR3 protein. The sample contains 450,000 to 550,000 distinct CDR3 sequences, about a third of which appear only once. Selection for sequencing was limited to patients who had shown CD8+CD57+ cell expansion by flow cytometry. Severe acquired aplastic anemia was diagnosed in all patients.

Material: sorted CD4+, CD8+, or CD8+CD57+ T cells (not recorded which) from PBMCs. The chain has TRBV7-6 and TRBJ2-1, with a tentative D call TRBD2 (5 bases). The TCR was taken from a human donor with aplastic anemia. The CDR3 region is CASSLLLGLNEQFF. The DNA for the CDR3 is TGTGCCAGCAGCCTTTTACTAGGCCTCAATGAGCAGTTCTTC.